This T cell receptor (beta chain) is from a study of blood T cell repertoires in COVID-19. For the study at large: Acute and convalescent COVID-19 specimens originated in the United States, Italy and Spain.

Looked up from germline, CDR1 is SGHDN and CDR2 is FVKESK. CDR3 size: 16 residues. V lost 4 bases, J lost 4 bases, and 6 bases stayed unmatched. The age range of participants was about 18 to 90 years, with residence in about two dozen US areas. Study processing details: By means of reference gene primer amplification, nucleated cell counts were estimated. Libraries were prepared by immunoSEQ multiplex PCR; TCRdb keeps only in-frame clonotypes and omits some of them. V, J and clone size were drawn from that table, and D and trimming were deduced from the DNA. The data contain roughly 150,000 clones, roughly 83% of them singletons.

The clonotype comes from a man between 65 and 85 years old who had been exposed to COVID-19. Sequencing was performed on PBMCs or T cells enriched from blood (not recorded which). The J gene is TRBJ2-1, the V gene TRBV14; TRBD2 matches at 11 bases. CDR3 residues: CASSRAGTSGYNEQFF. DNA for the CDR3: TGTGCCAGCAGCCGGGCCGGGACTAGCGGTTACAATGAGCAGTTCTTC. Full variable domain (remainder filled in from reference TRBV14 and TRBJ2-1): EAGVTQFPSHSVIEKGQTVTLRCDPISGHDNLYWYRRVMGKEIKFLLHFVKESKQDESGMPNNRFLAERTGGTYSTLKVQPAELEDSGVYFCASSRAGTSGYNEQFFGPGTRLTVL.